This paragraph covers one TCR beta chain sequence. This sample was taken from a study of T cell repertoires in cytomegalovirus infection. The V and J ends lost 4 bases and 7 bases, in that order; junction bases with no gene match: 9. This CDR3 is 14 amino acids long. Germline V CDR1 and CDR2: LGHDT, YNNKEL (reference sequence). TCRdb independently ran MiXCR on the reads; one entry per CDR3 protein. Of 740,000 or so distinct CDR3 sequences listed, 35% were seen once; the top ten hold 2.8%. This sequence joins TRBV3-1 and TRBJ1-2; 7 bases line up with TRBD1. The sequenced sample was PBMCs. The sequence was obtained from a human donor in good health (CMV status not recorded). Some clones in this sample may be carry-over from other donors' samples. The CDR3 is CASSRGDREAGYTF. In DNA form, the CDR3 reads TGTGCCAGCAGCCGGGGAGACAGGGAGGCTGGCTACACCTTC.